This TCR beta chain was recorded in a study of shared clonotypes between healthy human individuals. Study-level information: Donor composition was a couple of women and a few men, aged 18 to 49. Study results and caveats: The study found lower generation probabilities in non-shared clonotypes than in those shared by all four donors.

Details on this clone: The antigen is undetermined.

Naive CD8 cells were CD45RO-negative, positively selected for CCR7, excluding terminally differentiated effector memory CD45RA+ cells. Replicate PCRs for sorted subsets used about 200 ng DNA; this equaled 25,000 to 35,000 T cell genomes. Assay used: immunoSEQ multiplex PCR; TCRdb lists only in-frame clones, some missing. The sample records about 800,000 clones, around 96% being singletons. This CDR3 comprises 17 residues. The germline V gene encodes CDR1 SGDLS and CDR2 YYNGEE. Deletions cut 2 bases from V and 2 bases from J, with 19 bases between. This sequence joins TRBV9 and TRBJ2-5; D tentatively reads TRBD1 or TRBD2 (5 bases each). This sequence originates from a man aged 25-45 years in good health. Material for sequencing was naive CD8+ T cells sorted from blood. The CDR3, as DNA: TGTGCCAGCAGCGTCCGGGACGGCGCTTATATTCAAGAGACCCAGTACTTC. Its translation is CASSVRDGAYIQETQYF.